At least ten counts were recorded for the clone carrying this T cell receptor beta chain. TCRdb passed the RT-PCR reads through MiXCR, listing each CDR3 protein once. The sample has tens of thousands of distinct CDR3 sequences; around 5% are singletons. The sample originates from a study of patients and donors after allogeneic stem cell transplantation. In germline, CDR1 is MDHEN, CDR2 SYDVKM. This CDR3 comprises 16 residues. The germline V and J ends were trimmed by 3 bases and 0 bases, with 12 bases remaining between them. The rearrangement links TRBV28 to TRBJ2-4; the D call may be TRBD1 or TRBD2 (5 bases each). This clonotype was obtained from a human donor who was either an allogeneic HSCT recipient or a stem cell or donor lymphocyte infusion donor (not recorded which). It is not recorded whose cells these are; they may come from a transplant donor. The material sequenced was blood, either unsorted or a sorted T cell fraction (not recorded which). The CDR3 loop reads CASSLWPRGAKNIQYF. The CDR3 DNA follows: TGTGCCAGCAGTTTGTGGCCGAGGGGAGCCAAAAACATTCAGTACTTC.